This is a list of T cell receptor beta chains from one sample in a study of cytomegalovirus exposure and HLA in healthy donors. The method was immunoSEQ multiplex PCR; TCRdb's version includes in-frame clones alone and lacks a portion of them. The data show more than 140,000 clones, about three quarters seen once. The specimen sequenced was PBMCs. The receptor set was obtained from a male donor in good health and CMV-seronegative. Both conserved end residues are part of each CDR3. A D gene is named only where the DNA matches it firmly. Clone size is not always given. Where it is, it says once, few, many or a class for expanded clones.

d_call j_call v_call clone_size cdr3_length cdr3_aa cdr3_nt
NA TRBJ1-2 TRBV6-5 NA 14 CASRAGSLDYGYTF TGTGCCAGCAGAGCCGGGTCGTTGGACTATGGCTACACCTTC
NA TRBJ2-5 TRBV2 NA 13 CASSFTGQETQYF TGTGCCAGCAGTTTCACGGGACAAGAGACCCAGTACTTC
NA TRBJ2-1 TRBV9 NA 14 CASSVGPRYNEQFF TGTGCCAGCAGCGTAGGTCCGAGATACAATGAGCAGTTCTTC
NA TRBJ1-3 TRBV5-5 NA 13 CASRWASGNTIYF TGTGCCAGCAGATGGGCCTCTGGAAACACCATATATTTT
TRBD2 TRBJ2-3 TRBV7-2 NA 15 CASSFLGGVTDTQYF TGTGCCAGCAGCTTCCTCGGGGGGGTGACAGATACGCAGTATTTT
TRBD1 TRBJ2-7 TRBV6-5 NA 16 CASSYSQTGAGDEQYF TGTGCCAGCAGTTACTCACAGACAGGGGCCGGCGACGAGCAGTACTTC
NA TRBJ2-7 TRBV6-1 NA 16 CASSDGGQEASYEQYF TGTGCCAGCAGTGACGGGGGGCAGGAGGCCTCCTACGAGCAGTACTTC
TRBD2 TRBJ2-3 TRBV19 NA 18 CASSKTSGGSASTDTQYF TGTGCCAGTAGTAAGACTAGCGGGGGCTCCGCTAGCACAGATACGCAGTATTTT
TRBD1 TRBJ1-2 TRBV11-3 NA 17 CASSSRRRQGADYGYTF TGTGCCAGCAGCTCCAGAAGGCGACAGGGGGCGGACTATGGCTACACCTTC
TRBD1 TRBJ2-7 TRBV5-1 NA 14 CASSPGQGLYEQYF TGCGCCAGCAGCCCCGGACAGGGTCTGTACGAGCAGTACTTC
NA TRBJ2-3 TRBV2 NA 16 CASSDLVGGVRDTQYF TGTGCCAGCAGTGATCTCGTTGGAGGGGTGAGAGATACGCAGTATTTT
TRBD2 TRBJ2-1 TRBV7-9 NA 14 CASSPSGSTNEQFF TGTGCCAGCAGCCCGAGCGGGAGTACCAATGAGCAGTTCTTC
TRBD1 TRBJ1-4 TRBV2 once 14 CASRETGVGEKLFF TGTGCCAGCAGGGAGACAGGGGTGGGCGAAAAACTGTTTTTT
TRBD1 TRBJ1-6 TRBV19 NA 16 CASSVQGPLLNSPLHF TGTGCCAGTAGTGTACAGGGGCCCCTACTAAATTCACCCCTCCACTTT
NA TRBJ2-7 TRBV19 NA 14 CASSILGEQYEQYF TGTGCCAGTAGTATTCTTGGGGAGCAGTACGAGCAGTACTTC
NA TRBJ2-1 TRBV18 NA 13 CASSPRQDNEQFF TGTGCCAGCTCACCCCGACAGGACAATGAGCAGTTCTTC
NA TRBJ1-1 TRBV10-3 NA 11 CAISTNTEAFF TGTGCCATCAGCACTAACACTGAAGCTTTCTTT
NA TRBJ2-7 TRBV11-2 NA 14 CASSHGPGSYEQYF TGTGCCAGCAGCCACGGGCCGGGGAGCTACGAGCAGTACTTC
NA TRBJ1-1 TRBV5-4 NA 14 CASTPAGVNTEAFF TGTGCCAGCACCCCGGCAGGGGTGAACACTGAAGCTTTCTTT
NA TRBJ2-3 TRBV30 NA 15 CAWSVRGLGTDTQYF TGTGCCTGGAGTGTAAGGGGCCTGGGGACAGATACGCAGTATTTT
NA TRBJ2-2 TRBV5-1 NA 14 CASSLRNSPGELFF TGCGCCAGCAGTTTGAGGAACAGTCCCGGGGAGCTGTTTTTT
TRBD1 TRBJ2-7 TRBV30 NA 14 CAWEPGQGSYEQYF TGTGCCTGGGAGCCGGGACAGGGTTCCTACGAGCAGTACTTC
NA TRBJ1-4 TRBV11-2 NA 15 CASSLKGESNEKLFF TGTGCCAGCAGCTTAAAGGGGGAGTCTAATGAAAAACTGTTTTTT
NA TRBJ2-2 TRBV7-9 NA 18 CASSSHKSGETNTGELFF TGTGCCAGCAGCTCCCATAAGTCGGGGGAGACGAACACCGGGGAGCTGTTTTTT